Each of the 2 T cell receptor beta chains below was sequenced from the same sample in a study of shared clonotypes between healthy human individuals. Libraries were prepared by immunoSEQ multiplex PCR; TCRdb keeps only in-frame clonotypes and omits some of them. The table includes about 1 million clones, roughly 70% detected once. Sequenced material: memory CD4+ T cells sorted from blood. The sample's subset: CD45RA-negative fraction. The receptors come from a man aged 18 to 29 in good health.

V usage is TRBV4-3 and J usage is TRBJ2-2, with a weak D call TRBD2 (7 bases). V lost 4 bases to trimming and J lost 6 bases, with 12 bases between them. CDR3 length equals 14 residues. Germline V gives CDR1 LGHNA, CDR2 YSLEER. CDR3 residues: CASSPPGGAGELFF. The DNA for the CDR3 is TGCGCCAGCAGCCCCCCGGGGGGCGCCGGGGAGCTGTTTTTT.

The chain uses TRBV5-1 and TRBJ1-2; 7 nucleotides align to TRBD1. V lost 7 bases to trimming and J lost 0 bases; unmatched junction nucleotides: 6. The CDR3 extends over 14 amino acids. Germline CDR1 is SGHRS and CDR2 is YFSETQ. CDR3 region: CASGGQETNYGYTF. In DNA form, the CDR3 reads TGCGCCAGCGGAGGACAGGAAACTAACTATGGCTACACCTTC.